A selection of T cell receptor beta chains follows, all from one sample in a study of cytomegalovirus exposure and HLA in healthy donors. The repertoire was sequenced with immunoSEQ multiplex PCR; TCRdb's copy has only in-frame clones and lacks some. Seen here are hundreds of thousands of clones, around 90% observed once, and the top ten hold around 3.3%. Sequences were obtained from PBMCs. The source is a woman aged 25 to 39 in good health and CMV-seronegative. Each CDR3 is given with its conserved first and last residue. D genes are given only for firm matches. Not all rows give a size; the values are once, few, many and, for expanded clones, a class.

size	length	V	J	D	CDR3	DNA
-	15	TRBV27	TRBJ1-1	-	CASSRNRVGHTEAFF	TGTGCCAGCAGCCGAAACAGGGTAGGGCACACTGAAGCTTTCTTT
-	13	TRBV7-9	TRBJ2-1	-	CASSLVRQWEQFF	TGTGCCAGCAGCTTAGTGCGGCAGTGGGAGCAGTTCTTC
-	16	TRBV19	TRBJ2-2	TRBD2	CASRTGTSGITGELFF	TGTGCCAGTAGAACCGGGACTAGCGGGATTACCGGGGAGCTGTTTTTT
-	12	TRBV13	TRBJ2-2	-	CASSPSPGELFF	TGTGCCAGCAGCCCCTCCCCCGGGGAGCTGTTTTTT
-	13	TRBV16	TRBJ1-2	TRBD1	CASSPRTGHGYTF	TGTGCCAGCAGCCCGCGGACAGGGCATGGCTACACCTTC
-	14	TRBV28	TRBJ2-1	TRBD1	CASSYRQGASEQFF	TGTGCCAGCAGTTATCGACAGGGGGCAAGTGAGCAGTTCTTC
-	11	TRBV27	TRBJ2-2	-	CASSIGGELFF	TGTGCCAGCAGTATAGGCGGGGAGCTGTTTTTT
-	14	TRBV5-6	TRBJ1-2	TRBD1	CASGKRDRVGGYTF	TGTGCCAGCGGAAAACGGGACAGGGTGGGAGGCTACACCTTC
-	13	TRBV28	TRBJ1-2	TRBD1	CASSLQGAQGYTF	TGTGCCAGCAGTTTACAGGGGGCGCAGGGCTACACCTTC
-	16	TRBV4-3	TRBJ2-2	TRBD2	CASSQDTTSITGELFF	TGCGCCAGCAGCCAAGATACGACTAGCATCACCGGGGAGCTGTTTTTT
once	15	TRBV10-3	TRBJ1-5	-	CAISTSLGGRQPQHF	TGTGCCATCAGTACATCCTTGGGGGGACGTCAGCCCCAGCATTTT
once	15	TRBV11-2	TRBJ2-2	-	CASSKGRRNTGELFF	TGTGCCAGCAGCAAGGGACGGCGAAACACCGGGGAGCTGTTTTTT
-	16	TRBV7-2	TRBJ2-3	TRBD1	CASSSWGQGARDTQYF	TGTGCCAGCAGCTCTTGGGGACAGGGGGCAAGAGATACGCAGTATTTT
-	12	TRBV25-1	TRBJ1-5	-	CASSEYVGPQHF	TGTGCCAGCAGTGAATATGTGGGCCCCCAGCATTTT
-	14	TRBV19	TRBJ2-7	TRBD2	CASKGPGGLHEQYF	TGTGCCAGTAAGGGACCGGGAGGGCTGCACGAGCAGTACTTC
-	13	TRBV10-3	TRBJ2-7	-	CAISESAAYEQYF	TGTGCCATCAGTGAGTCGGCAGCCTACGAGCAGTACTTC
-	14	TRBV4-3	TRBJ1-2	TRBD1	CASSRTGNYYGYTF	TGCGCCAGCAGCCGGACAGGGAATTACTATGGCTACACCTTC
-	15	TRBV6-1	TRBJ2-3	TRBD2	CASRFAASGRDTQYF	TGTGCCAGCCGATTCGCGGCTAGCGGGAGAGATACGCAGTATTTT
-	13	TRBV18	TRBJ2-7	TRBD2	CASAPVGGAEQYF	TGTGCCAGCGCCCCGGTCGGGGGGGCCGAGCAGTACTTC
-	15	TRBV4-1	TRBJ1-5	TRBD1	CASSRGQGSNQPQHF	TGCGCCAGCAGCCGAGGACAGGGTAGCAATCAGCCCCAGCATTTT
-	16	TRBV18	TRBJ1-3	-	CASSPTPFTSGNTIYF	TGTGCCAGCTCACCGACGCCTTTCACCTCTGGAAACACCATATATTTT
-	15	TRBV2	TRBJ2-2	TRBD2	CASSGLAGNTGELFF	TGTGCCAGCAGCGGACTAGCGGGAAACACCGGGGAGCTGTTTTTT
-	15	TRBV14	TRBJ2-1	-	CASSLLQRAYNEQFF	TGTGCCAGCAGCCTCCTCCAGCGGGCCTACAATGAGCAGTTCTTC
-	14	TRBV6-6	TRBJ1-4	-	CASSYSGTLGLLFF	TGTGCCAGCAGTTACTCCGGGACACTTGGGTTACTGTTTTTT
-	15	TRBV2	TRBJ2-4	-	CASSEERTIKNIQYF	TGTGCCAGCAGTGAAGAGAGGACAATCAAAAACATTCAGTACTTC
once	14	TRBV7-3	TRBJ2-1	TRBD2	CASSTSGTSNEQFF	TGTGCCAGCAGCACTAGCGGGACTTCCAATGAGCAGTTCTTC
-	17	TRBV9	TRBJ1-3	TRBD1	CASSVVGTGPSGNTIYF	TGTGCCAGCAGCGTAGTTGGGACAGGGCCCTCTGGAAACACCATATATTTT
-	13	TRBV7-2	TRBJ2-7	-	CASSSASSYEQYF	TGTGCCAGCAGTAGCGCGAGCTCCTACGAGCAGTACTTC
-	15	TRBV5-4	TRBJ2-1	-	CASSSSLSSYNEQFF	TGTGCCAGCAGCAGCAGCCTGAGCTCCTACAATGAGCAGTTCTTC
-	13	TRBV27	TRBJ1-4	-	CASSLLNGEKLFF	TGTGCCAGCAGTTTATTGAACGGTGAAAAACTGTTTTTT
once	15	TRBV21-1	TRBJ2-1	-	CASSKPGSSYNEQFF	TGTGCCAGCAGCAAGCCCGGGAGCTCCTACAATGAGCAGTTCTTC
-	14	TRBV18	TRBJ2-1	TRBD1	CASSPDRAYNEQFF	TGTGCCAGCTCACCGGACAGGGCCTACAATGAGCAGTTCTTC
-	18	TRBV7-3	TRBJ2-2	-	CASSPSPEAGAITGELFF	TGTGCCAGCAGCCCATCGCCGGAGGCAGGGGCCATCACCGGGGAGCTGTTTTTT
-	13	TRBV9	TRBJ2-4	-	CASSGSDGNIQYF	TGTGCCAGCAGCGGCTCGGACGGTAACATTCAGTACTTC
-	15	TRBV29-1	TRBJ2-7	-	CSVRPGPQILGEQYF	TGCAGCGTAAGGCCCGGGCCACAGATCTTGGGAGAGCAGTACTTC
-	13	TRBV27	TRBJ2-7	-	CASSLLSGHEQYF	TGTGCCAGCAGCCTCCTCTCCGGGCACGAGCAGTACTTC
-	13	TRBV11-2	TRBJ2-5	-	CASSWEVQETQYF	TGTGCCAGCAGCTGGGAGGTCCAAGAGACCCAGTACTTC
-	12	TRBV29-1	TRBJ2-1	-	CSVEPGKNEQFF	TGCAGCGTTGAACCCGGGAAGAATGAGCAGTTCTTC
-	13	TRBV29-1	TRBJ1-1	TRBD1	CSVLGTGNTEAFF	TGCAGCGTTCTAGGGACAGGGAACACTGAAGCTTTCTTT
-	15	TRBV6-6	TRBJ1-5	-	CASSYGQSSNQPQHF	TGTGCCAGCAGTTACGGGCAGTCTAGCAATCAGCCCCAGCATTTT
-	11	TRBV29-1	TRBJ2-1	-	CSGEGYNEQFF	TGCAGCGGCGAGGGATACAATGAGCAGTTCTTC
-	11	TRBV27	TRBJ2-7	-	CASSLRYEQYF	TGTGCCAGCAGTTTAAGGTACGAGCAGTACTTC
-	14	TRBV6-5	TRBJ2-5	TRBD2	CASTSREAGETQYF	TGTGCCAGCACTTCGCGGGAGGCCGGGGAGACCCAGTACTTC
-	15	TRBV7-9	TRBJ2-1	TRBD2	CASSFNPSGSNEQFF	TGTGCCAGCAGCTTTAATCCTAGCGGGAGCAATGAGCAGTTCTTC
once	16	TRBV13	TRBJ2-1	TRBD1	CASSSGRRTGLNEQFF	TGTGCCAGCAGCTCCGGCCGACGGACAGGTCTCAATGAGCAGTTCTTC
-	15	TRBV28	TRBJ2-7	-	CASSSHRLSSYEQYF	TGTGCCAGCAGTTCACACAGGTTAAGCTCCTACGAGCAGTACTTC
-	14	TRBV5-1	TRBJ1-5	-	CASSLEVGNQPQHF	TGCGCCAGCAGCTTGGAGGTTGGCAATCAGCCCCAGCATTTT
-	14	TRBV13	TRBJ2-7	-	CASSLIGDTYEQYF	TGTGCCAGCAGCTTAATAGGTGATACCTACGAGCAGTACTTC
-	15	TRBV4-1	TRBJ2-5	-	CASSQDPGGGETQYF	TGCGCCAGCAGCCAAGATCCAGGGGGAGGAGAGACCCAGTACTTC